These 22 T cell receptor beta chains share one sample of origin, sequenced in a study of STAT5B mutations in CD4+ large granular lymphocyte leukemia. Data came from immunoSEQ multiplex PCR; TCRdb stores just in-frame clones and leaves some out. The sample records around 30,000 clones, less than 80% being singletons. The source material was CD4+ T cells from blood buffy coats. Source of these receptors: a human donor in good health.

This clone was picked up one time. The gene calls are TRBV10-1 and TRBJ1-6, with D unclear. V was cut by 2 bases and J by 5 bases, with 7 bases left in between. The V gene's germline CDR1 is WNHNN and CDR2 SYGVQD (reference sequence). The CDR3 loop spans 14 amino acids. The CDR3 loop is CASSEGQNNSPLHF. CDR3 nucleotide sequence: TGCGCCAGCAGTGAGGGGCAGAATAATTCACCCCTCCACTTT.

The CDR3 loop reads CASSVLGVAGQPQHF. The CDR3 nucleotides read TGTGCCAGCAGCGTATTAGGGGTCGCGGGGCAGCCCCAGCATTTT. The V gene is TRBV9, the J gene TRBJ1-5; possibly TRBD1 for D (5 bases). The CDR3 totals 15 residues. The V gene lost 1 base and the J gene lost 7 bases, with 15 bases spanning the gap. CDR1 SGDLS and CDR2 YYNGEE come from the germline V gene.

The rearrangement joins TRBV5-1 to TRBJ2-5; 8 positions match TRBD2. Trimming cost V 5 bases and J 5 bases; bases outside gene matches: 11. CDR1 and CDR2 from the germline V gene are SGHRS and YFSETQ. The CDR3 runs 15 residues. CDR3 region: CASRTQAGDWETQYF. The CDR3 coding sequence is TGCGCCAGCAGGACTCAAGCGGGGGACTGGGAGACCCAGTACTTC.

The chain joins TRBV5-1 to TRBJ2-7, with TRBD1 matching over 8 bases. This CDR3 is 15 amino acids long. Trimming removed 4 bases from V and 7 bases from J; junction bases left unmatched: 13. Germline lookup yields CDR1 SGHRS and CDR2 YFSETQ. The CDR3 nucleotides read TGCGCCAGCAGCCCTGGACAGGGACCCAAAGGGGAGCAGTACTTC. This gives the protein CASSPGQGPKGEQYF.

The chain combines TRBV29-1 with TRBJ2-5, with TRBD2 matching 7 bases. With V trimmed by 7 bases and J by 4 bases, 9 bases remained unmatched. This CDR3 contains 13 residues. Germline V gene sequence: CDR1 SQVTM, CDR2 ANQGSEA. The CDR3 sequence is CSARTSQGETQYF. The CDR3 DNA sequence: TGCAGCGCCCGGACTAGTCAGGGAGAGACCCAGTACTTC.

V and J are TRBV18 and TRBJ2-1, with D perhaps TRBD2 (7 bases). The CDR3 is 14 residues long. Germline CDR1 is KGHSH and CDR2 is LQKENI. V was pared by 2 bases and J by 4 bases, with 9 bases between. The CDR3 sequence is CASSPSGTYNEQFF. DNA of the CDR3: TGTGCCAGCTCACCAAGCGGGACATACAATGAGCAGTTCTTC.

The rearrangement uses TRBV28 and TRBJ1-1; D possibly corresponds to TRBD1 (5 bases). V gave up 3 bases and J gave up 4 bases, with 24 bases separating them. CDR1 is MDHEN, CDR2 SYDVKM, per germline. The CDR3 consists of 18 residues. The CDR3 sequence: CASSFFIRGARRGTEAFF. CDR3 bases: TGTGCCAGCAGTTTCTTTATCCGCGGGGCGCGTAGGGGCACTGAAGCTTTCTTT.

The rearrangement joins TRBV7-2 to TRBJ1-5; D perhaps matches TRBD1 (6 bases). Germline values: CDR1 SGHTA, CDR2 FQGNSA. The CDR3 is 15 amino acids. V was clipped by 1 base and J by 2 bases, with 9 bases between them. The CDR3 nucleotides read TGTGCCAGCAGCTTAGTTTCAGGGGGCAATCAGCCCCAGCATTTT. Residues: CASSLVSGGNQPQHF.

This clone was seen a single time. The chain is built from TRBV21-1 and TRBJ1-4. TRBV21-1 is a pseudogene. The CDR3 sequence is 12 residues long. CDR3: CASRNLNEKLFF. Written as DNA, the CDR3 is TGTGCCAGCAGAAACCTTAATGAAAAACTGTTTTTT.

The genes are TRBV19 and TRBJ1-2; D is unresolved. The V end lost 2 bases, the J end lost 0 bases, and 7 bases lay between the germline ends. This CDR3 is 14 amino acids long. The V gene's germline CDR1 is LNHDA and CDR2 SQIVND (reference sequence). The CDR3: CASSIPGSNYGYTF. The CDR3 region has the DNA TGTGCCAGTAGTATACCGGGGTCTAACTATGGCTACACCTTC.

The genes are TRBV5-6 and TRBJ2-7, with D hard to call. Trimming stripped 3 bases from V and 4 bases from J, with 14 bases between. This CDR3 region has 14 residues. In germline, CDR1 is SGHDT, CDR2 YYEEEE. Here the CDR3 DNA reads TGTGCCAGCAGCTCCGGCAGGCGGTTATACGAGCAGTACGTC. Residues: CASSSGRRLYEQYV.

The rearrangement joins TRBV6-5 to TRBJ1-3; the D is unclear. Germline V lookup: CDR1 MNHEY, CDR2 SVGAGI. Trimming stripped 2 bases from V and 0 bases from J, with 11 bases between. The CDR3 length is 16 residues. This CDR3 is CASSYLPGRSGNTIYF. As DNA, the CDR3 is TGTGCCAGCAGTTACCTCCCCGGACGCTCTGGAAACACCATATATTTT.

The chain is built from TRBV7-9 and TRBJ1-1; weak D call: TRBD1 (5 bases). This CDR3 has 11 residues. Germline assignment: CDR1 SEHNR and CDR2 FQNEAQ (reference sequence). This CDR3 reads CAGGMDTEAFF. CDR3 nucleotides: TGTGCTGGGGGTATGGACACTGAAGCTTTCTTT.

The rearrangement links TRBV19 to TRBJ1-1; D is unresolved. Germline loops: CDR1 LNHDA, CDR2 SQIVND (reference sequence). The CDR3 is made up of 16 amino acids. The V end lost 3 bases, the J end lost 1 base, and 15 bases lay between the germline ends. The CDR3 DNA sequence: TGTGCCAGTAGTATCCTGCCAGGCATCAAGAACACTGAAGCTTTCTTT. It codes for CASSILPGIKNTEAFF.

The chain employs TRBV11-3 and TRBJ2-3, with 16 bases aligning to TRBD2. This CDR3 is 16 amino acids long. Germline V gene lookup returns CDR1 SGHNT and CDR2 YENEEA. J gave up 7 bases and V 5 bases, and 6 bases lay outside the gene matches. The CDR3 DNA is TGTGCCAGCAGCCCGGGACTAGCGGGGGGGCGACATACGCAGTATTTT. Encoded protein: CASSPGLAGGRHTQYF.

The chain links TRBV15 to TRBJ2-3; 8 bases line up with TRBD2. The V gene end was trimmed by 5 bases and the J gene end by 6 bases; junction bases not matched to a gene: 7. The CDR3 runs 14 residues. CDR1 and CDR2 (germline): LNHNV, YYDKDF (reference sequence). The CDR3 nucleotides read TGTGCCACCAGCTCCTCTAGCGGGTGGGATACGCAGTATTTT. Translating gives CATSSSSGWDTQYF.

The CDR3 is CASNSLGQGIYEQYF. Written as DNA, the CDR3 is TGTGCCAGTAACTCCCTGGGACAGGGGATATACGAGCAGTACTTC. The V gene is TRBV19, the J gene TRBJ2-7; TRBD1 matches 10 bases. Germline assignment: CDR1 LNHDA and CDR2 SQIVND (reference sequence). The V gene end was trimmed by 7 bases and the J gene end by 4 bases; junction bases not matched to a gene: 10. This CDR3 has 15 residues.

CDR3: CASSFTGTALNIQYF. DNA for the CDR3: TGTGCCAGCAGCTTCACCGGGACAGCATTAAACATTCAGTACTTC. The chain uses TRBV7-9 and TRBJ2-4; TRBD1 matches at 7 bases. Germline trimming cut 3 bases from V and 6 bases from J; bases unmatched to any gene: 8. CDR1 is SEHNR, CDR2 FQNEAQ, per germline (reference sequence). The CDR3 totals 15 residues. Looking up the rest from reference TRBV7-9 and TRBJ2-4 gives the full variable domain: DTGVSQNPRHKITKRGQNVTFRCDPISEHNRLYWYRQTLGQGPEFLTYFQNEAQLEKSRLLSDRFSAERPKGSFSTLEIQRTEQGDSAMYLCASSFTGTALNIQYFGAGTRLSVL.

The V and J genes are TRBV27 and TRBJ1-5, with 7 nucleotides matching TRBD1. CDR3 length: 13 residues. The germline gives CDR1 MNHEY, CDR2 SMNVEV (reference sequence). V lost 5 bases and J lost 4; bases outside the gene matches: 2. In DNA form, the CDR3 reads TGTGCCAGCAGTCGGGACAGAAATCAGCCCCAGCATTTT. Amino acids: CASSRDRNQPQHF.

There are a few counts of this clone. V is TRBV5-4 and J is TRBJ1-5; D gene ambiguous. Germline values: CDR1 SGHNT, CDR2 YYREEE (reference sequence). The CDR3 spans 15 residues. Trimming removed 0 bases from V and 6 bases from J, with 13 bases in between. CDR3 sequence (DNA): TGTGCCAGCAGCTTGGACAGCCGCCCGGGTCAGCCCCAGCATTTT. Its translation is CASSLDSRPGQPQHF.

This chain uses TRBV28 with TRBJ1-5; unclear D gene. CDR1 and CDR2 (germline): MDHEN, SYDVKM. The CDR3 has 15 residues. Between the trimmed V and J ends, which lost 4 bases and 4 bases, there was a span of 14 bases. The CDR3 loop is CASSSISGWNQPQHF. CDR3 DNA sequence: TGTGCCAGCAGTTCGATTTCTGGTTGGAATCAGCCCCAGCATTTT.

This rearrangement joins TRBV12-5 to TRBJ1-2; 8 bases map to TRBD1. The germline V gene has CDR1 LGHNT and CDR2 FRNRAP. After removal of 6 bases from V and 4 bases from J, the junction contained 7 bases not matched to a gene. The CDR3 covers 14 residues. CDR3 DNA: TGTGCTAGTGGAATCGCCGGGACAGGCTATGGCTACACCTTC. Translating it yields CASGIAGTGYGYTF.